Listed below are T cell receptor beta chains from one sample, sequenced in a study of OX40 agonist ivuxolimab in advanced cancers. Clones were read by immunoSEQ multiplex PCR, and TCRdb kept only the in-frame ones, dropping some. The sample contains around 89,000 clones, approximately 90% of which appear only once. The input for sequencing was CD4+ or CD8+ T cells sorted from blood, taken in a trial of the OX40 agonist ivuxolimab. These TCRs come from an adult with an advanced solid tumor such as melanoma, head and neck, liver or kidney cancer. CDR3s include the opening cysteine and the closing phenylalanine or tryptophan. The order of the fields is CDR3 length, J gene, D gene, V gene, clone size, CDR3 DNA, CDR3 protein. A D gene is named only where the DNA matches it firmly. Where a row states a size, it is once, few, many or the class of an expanded clone; other rows omit it.

>14|TRBJ1-2|TRBD1|TRBV5-1|.
TGCGCCAGCAGCACAGGGGGTCAGATCTATGGCTACACCTTC
CASSTGGQIYGYTF
>17|TRBJ1-1|TRBD1|TRBV4-3|.
TGCGCCAGCAGCCAAGTTAGCGGCAGGGGGGTAAACACTGAAGCTTTCTTT
CASSQVSGRGVNTEAFF
>13|TRBJ1-1|.|TRBV11-2|.
TGTGCCAGCAGCTCCCACTTGAACACTGAAGCTTTCTTT
CASSSHLNTEAFF
>13|TRBJ1-1|TRBD1|TRBV5-4|.
TGTGCCAGCAGCTTACAGGGGCCCACTGAAGCTTTCTTT
CASSLQGPTEAFF
>14|TRBJ2-7|.|TRBV28|.
TGTGCCACTGTGGGGCCGACTGGGATCTACGAGCAGTACTTC
CATVGPTGIYEQYF
>15|TRBJ2-7|TRBD2|TRBV5-4|.
TGTGCCAGCAGCCCTCTAGCGGGAGACCCCTACGAGCAGTACTTC
CASSPLAGDPYEQYF
>17|TRBJ1-1|TRBD1|TRBV9|.
TGTGCCAGCAGCGTAATGACAGGGGCGATGATGAACACTGAAGCTTTCTTT
CASSVMTGAMMNTEAFF
>11|TRBJ2-1|.|TRBV29-1|.
TGCAGCGTTGGACAGTACAATGAGCAGTTCTTC
CSVGQYNEQFF
>17|TRBJ2-1|TRBD2|TRBV5-4|.
TGTGCCAGCAGCTCCCCACTAGCGGGAGGACAGGGGAATGAGCAGTTCTTC
CASSSPLAGGQGNEQFF
>12|TRBJ2-3|.|TRBV2|.
TGTGCCAGCAAGGTCAGCACAGATACGCAGTATTTT
CASKVSTDTQYF
>16|TRBJ2-3|.|TRBV6-4|.
TGTGCCAGCAGTGACTCGGGCAGCCAATACACAGATACGCAGTATTTT
CASSDSGSQYTDTQYF
>14|TRBJ1-1|TRBD1|TRBV4-3|.
TGCGCCAGCAGCCAACAAACAGGGGACACTGAAGCTTTCTTT
CASSQQTGDTEAFF
>15|TRBJ2-5|TRBD2|TRBV7-9|.
TGTGCCAGCAGCCCTAATAGCGGGAGTGGTGAGACCCAGTACTTC
CASSPNSGSGETQYF
>15|TRBJ1-3|.|TRBV2|.
TGTGCCAGCAGGTGGGATAACATCTCTGGAAACACCATATATTTT
CASRWDNISGNTIYF
>15|TRBJ2-1|.|TRBV4-1|.
TGCGCCAGCAGCCAAGGGCAGGGATCCTACAATGAGCAGTTCTTC
CASSQGQGSYNEQFF
>16|TRBJ2-1|.|TRBV9|.
TGTGCCAGCAGCGCCACCGGTAGGGGCTCCTACAATGAGCAGTTCTTC
CASSATGRGSYNEQFF
>15|TRBJ2-2|TRBD1|TRBV5-6|once
TGTGCCAGCAGCTACGGACAGGCCGCCACCGGGGAGCTGTTTTTT
CASSYGQAATGELFF
>15|TRBJ2-3|.|TRBV4-1|few
TGCGCCAGCAGCCAAGCGTTCTTTTACACAGATACGCAGTATTTT
CASSQAFFYTDTQYF
>14|TRBJ1-4|TRBD1|TRBV27|.
TGTGCCAGCAAACCTGAGGGGGCGCGTGAAAAACTGTTTTTT
CASKPEGAREKLFF
>14|TRBJ1-1|.|TRBV19|.
TGTGCCAGTAGTATAGTGGCAGGGCTTGGTGAAGCTTTCTTT
CASSIVAGLGEAFF
>12|TRBJ1-2|.|TRBV29-1|.
TGCAGCGTTGGTAAGGGAGACTATGGCTACACCTTC
CSVGKGDYGYTF
>16|TRBJ2-1|TRBD2|TRBV5-6|.
TGTGCCAGCAGATCGATACTAGCGGGAGGGCCCAATGAGCAGTTCTTC
CASRSILAGGPNEQFF
>16|TRBJ2-1|TRBD2|TRBV9|.
TGTGCCAGCAGCCCTCGACTAGCGGGAGGAGCCAATGAGCAGTTCTTC
CASSPRLAGGANEQFF
>16|TRBJ1-1|.|TRBV6-6|.
TGTGCCAGCAGTTACTCGGGATTCGGGGGGAACACTGAAGCTTTCTTT
CASSYSGFGGNTEAFF
>13|TRBJ2-2|.|TRBV7-2|few
TGTGCCAGCAGCCGGGACCCGACCGGGGAGCTGTTTTTT
CASSRDPTGELFF
>17|TRBJ2-2|.|TRBV7-9|.
TGTGCCAGCAGCAACCCCGCGGACCAAATAGGCGCCGGGGAGCTGTTTTTT
CASSNPADQIGAGELFF
>15|TRBJ2-5|TRBD1|TRBV5-1|.
TGCGCCAGCAGCGGACAGGGACAGGCGGGTGAGACCCAGTACTTC
CASSGQGQAGETQYF
>13|TRBJ2-7|.|TRBV6-5|.
TGTGCCAGCAGAACGACAGGTTCCTACGAGCAGTACTTC
CASRTTGSYEQYF
>21|TRBJ2-6|TRBD2|TRBV27|.
TGTGCCAGCAGTCCCCAACCGCCCGACAGGCGGGGGGGCTCTGGGGCCAACGTCCTGACTTTC
CASSPQPPDRRGGSGANVLTF
>12|TRBJ1-3|.|TRBV27|.
TGTGCCAGCAAAAGCTCTGGAAACACCATATATTTT
CASKSSGNTIYF
>16|TRBJ2-1|TRBD2|TRBV6-5|.
TGTGCCAGCAGTTATTATCCGGGACTAGCGGGAGATGAGCAGTTCTTC
CASSYYPGLAGDEQFF